The entry below gives a single TCR beta chain sequence along with its context. Its cognate antigen is unknown. The junction had 7 bases not matched to a gene; V was cut back by 5 bases and J by 0 bases. In germline, CDR1 is SEHNR, CDR2 FQNEAQ (reference sequence). The CDR3 is made up of 16 amino acids. It was with 60 Vbeta and 13 Jbeta primers that the PCR ran. Measured with immunoSEQ multiplex PCR; TCRdb has only the in-frame clones, and not every one. The sample comprises around 150,000 clones, over 60% of which are singletons, and around 0.96% rests with the top ten. This specimen belongs to a study of cytomegalovirus exposure and HLA in healthy donors. Study results and caveats: It was reportedly the case that the classifier diagnosed cytomegalovirus status with high specificity and sensitivity.

The origin of this receptor is a woman in her fifties or sixties in good health and CMV-seropositive. Sequenced material: PBMCs. The chain couples TRBV7-9 to TRBJ2-3, with 8 bases aligning to TRBD2. This CDR3 is CASSPRGGGSTDTQYF. The CDR3 DNA sequence: TGTGCCAGCAGCCCACGGGGGGGCGGGAGCACAGATACGCAGTATTTT.